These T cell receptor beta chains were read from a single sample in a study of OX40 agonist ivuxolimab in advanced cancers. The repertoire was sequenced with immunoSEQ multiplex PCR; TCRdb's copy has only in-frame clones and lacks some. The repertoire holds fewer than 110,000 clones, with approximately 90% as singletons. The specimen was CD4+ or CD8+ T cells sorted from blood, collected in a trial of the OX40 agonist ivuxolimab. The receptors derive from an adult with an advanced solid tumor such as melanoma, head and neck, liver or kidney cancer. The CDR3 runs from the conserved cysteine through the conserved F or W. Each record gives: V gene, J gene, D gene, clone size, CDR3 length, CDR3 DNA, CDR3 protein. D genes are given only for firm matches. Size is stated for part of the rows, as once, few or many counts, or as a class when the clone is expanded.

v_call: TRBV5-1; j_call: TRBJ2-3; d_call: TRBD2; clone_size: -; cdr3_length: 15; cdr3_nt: TGCGCCAGCAGCTCCACTAGCGGGGTGGCAGATACGCAGTATTTT; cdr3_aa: CASSSTSGVADTQYF
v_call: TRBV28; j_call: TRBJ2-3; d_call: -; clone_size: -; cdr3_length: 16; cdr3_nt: TGTGCCAGCAGTTTCCCCAGGAGTCCTAGCACAGATACGCAGTATTTT; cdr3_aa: CASSFPRSPSTDTQYF
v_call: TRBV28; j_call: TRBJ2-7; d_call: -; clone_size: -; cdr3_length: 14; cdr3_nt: TGTGCCAGCAGTTTAGCCGGGACTGGCTACGAGCAGTACTTC; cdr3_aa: CASSLAGTGYEQYF
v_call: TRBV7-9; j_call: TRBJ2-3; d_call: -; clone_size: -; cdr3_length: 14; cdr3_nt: TGTGCCAGCAGCCCCCGACCCTCACGGGATACGCAGTATTTT; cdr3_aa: CASSPRPSRDTQYF
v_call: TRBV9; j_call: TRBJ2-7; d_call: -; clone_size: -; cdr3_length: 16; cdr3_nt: TGTGCCAGCAGCGTTTCGGAGGGCCACACCTCCTACGAGCAGTACTTC; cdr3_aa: CASSVSEGHTSYEQYF
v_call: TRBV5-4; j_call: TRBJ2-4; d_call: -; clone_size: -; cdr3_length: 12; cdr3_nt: TGTGCCAGCAGCTTCGGCAAAAACATTCAGTACTTC; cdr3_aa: CASSFGKNIQYF
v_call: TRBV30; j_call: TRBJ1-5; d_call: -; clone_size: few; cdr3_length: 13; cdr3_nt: TGTGCCTGGAGCCCGACGGACAATCAGCCCCAGCATTTT; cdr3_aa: CAWSPTDNQPQHF
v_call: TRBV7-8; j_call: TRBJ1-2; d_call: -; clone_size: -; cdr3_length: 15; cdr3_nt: TGTGCCAGCAGCTTAGCGATGGGGCGGAACTATGGCTACACCTTC; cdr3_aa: CASSLAMGRNYGYTF
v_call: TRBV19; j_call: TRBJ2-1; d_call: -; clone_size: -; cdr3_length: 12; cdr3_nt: TGTGCCAGTAGTAAGCGTTACAATGAGCAGTTCTTC; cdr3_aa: CASSKRYNEQFF
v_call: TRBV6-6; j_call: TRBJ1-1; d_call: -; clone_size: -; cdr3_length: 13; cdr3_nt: TGTGCCAGCAGTCTGGACAGGAACACTGAAGCTTTCTTT; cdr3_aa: CASSLDRNTEAFF
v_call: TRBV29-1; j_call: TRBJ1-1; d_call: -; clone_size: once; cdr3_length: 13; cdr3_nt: TGCAGCCTCCGCGCCGCGGGGGCAACTGAAGCTTTCTTT; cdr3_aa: CSLRAAGATEAFF
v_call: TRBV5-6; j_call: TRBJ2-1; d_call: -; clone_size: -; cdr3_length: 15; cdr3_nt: TGTGCCAGCAGCTTGCTGGACAGATATTACAATGAGCAGTTCTTC; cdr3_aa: CASSLLDRYYNEQFF
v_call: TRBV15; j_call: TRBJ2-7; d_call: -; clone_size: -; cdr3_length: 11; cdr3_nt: TGTGCCAGTGGGCAGAACGGCGAGCAGTACTTC; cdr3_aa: CASGQNGEQYF
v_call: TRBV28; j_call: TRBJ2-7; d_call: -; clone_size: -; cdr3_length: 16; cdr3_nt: TGTGCCAGCACCGAGGGCGGGGCAGTGGGGTCCTACGAGCAGTACTTC; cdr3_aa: CASTEGGAVGSYEQYF
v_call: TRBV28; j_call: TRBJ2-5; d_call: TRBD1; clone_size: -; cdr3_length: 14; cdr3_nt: TGTGCCAGCAGTTCCGAACAGGGGGCGCAGACCCAGTACTTC; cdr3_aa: CASSSEQGAQTQYF
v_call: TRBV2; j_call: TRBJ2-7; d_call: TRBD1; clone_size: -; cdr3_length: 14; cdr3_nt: TGTGCCAGCAGGAAAGTGGACAGGGGAGGCGAGCAGTACTTC; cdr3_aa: CASRKVDRGGEQYF
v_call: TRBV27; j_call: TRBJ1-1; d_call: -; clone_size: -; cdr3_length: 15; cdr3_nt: TGTGCCAGCAGTTTTCATTTGGGTATGAACACTGAAGCTTTCTTT; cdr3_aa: CASSFHLGMNTEAFF
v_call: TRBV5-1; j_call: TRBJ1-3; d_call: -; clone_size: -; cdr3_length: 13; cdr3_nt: TGCGCCAGCAGCTTGGGACAGAGAAACACCATATATTTT; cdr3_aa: CASSLGQRNTIYF
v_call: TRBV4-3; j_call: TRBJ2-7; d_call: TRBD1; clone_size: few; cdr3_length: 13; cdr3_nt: TGCGCCAGCAGCCAGACAGGGGTGGGAGAGCAGTACTTC; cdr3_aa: CASSQTGVGEQYF
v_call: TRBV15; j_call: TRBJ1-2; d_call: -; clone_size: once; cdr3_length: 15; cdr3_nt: TGTGCCACCAGCAGAGTTTTGGACAGCGCGGATGGCTACACCTTC; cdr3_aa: CATSRVLDSADGYTF
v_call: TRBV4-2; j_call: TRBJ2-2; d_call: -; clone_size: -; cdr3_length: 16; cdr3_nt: TGTGCCAGCAGCCAAAAAAAGACCGGGACAACCGGGGAGCTGTTTTTT; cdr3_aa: CASSQKKTGTTGELFF
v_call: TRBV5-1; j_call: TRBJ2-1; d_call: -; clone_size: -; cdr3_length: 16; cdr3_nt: TGCGCCAGCAGCTCTGGGCAGGGAAGGTTTGCGAATGAGCAGTTCTTC; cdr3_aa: CASSSGQGRFANEQFF
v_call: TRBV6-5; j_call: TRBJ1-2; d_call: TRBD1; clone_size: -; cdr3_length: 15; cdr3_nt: TGTGCCAGCAGTTCCACCCCCAGGGGGCAGGTGGGCTACACCTTC; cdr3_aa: CASSSTPRGQVGYTF
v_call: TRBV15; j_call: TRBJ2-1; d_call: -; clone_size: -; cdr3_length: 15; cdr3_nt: TGTGCCACCAGCAGTGGACAGACATCCTACAATGAGCAGTTCTTC; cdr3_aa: CATSSGQTSYNEQFF
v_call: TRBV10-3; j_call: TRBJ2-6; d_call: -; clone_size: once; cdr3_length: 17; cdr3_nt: TGTGCCATCAGTTCAGGGAGTCCAAACTCTGGGGCCAACGTCCTGACTTTC; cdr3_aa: CAISSGSPNSGANVLTF
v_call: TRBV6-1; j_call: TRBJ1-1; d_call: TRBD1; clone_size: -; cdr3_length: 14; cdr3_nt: TGTGCCAGCACTACGACAGGGGTGTGGACTGAAGCTTTCTTT; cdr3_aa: CASTTTGVWTEAFF
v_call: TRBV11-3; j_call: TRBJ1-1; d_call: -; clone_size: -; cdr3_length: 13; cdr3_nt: TGTGCCAGCTCACAAGGAGAGAACACTGAAGCTTTCTTT; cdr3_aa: CASSQGENTEAFF
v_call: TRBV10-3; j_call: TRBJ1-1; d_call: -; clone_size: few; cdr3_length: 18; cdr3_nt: TGTGCCATCTCTTCAGGCGGGCAGGGGTCAGGTATGAACACTGAAGCTTTCTTT; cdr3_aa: CAISSGGQGSGMNTEAFF
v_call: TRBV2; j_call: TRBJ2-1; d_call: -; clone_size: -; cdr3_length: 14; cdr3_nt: TGTGCCAGCACCATCACGCAGGGGCGCAATGACCAGTTCTTC; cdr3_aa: CASTITQGRNDQFF
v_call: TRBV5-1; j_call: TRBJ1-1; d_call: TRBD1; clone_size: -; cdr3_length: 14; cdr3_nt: TGCGCCAGCAGCACGACAGGGCTGAACACTGAAGCTTTCTTT; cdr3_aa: CASSTTGLNTEAFF
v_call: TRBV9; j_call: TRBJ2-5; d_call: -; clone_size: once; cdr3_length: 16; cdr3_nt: TGTGCCAGCAGCGTAGCTAACGGCGAGGGGTGGGAGACCCAGTACTTC; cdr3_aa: CASSVANGEGWETQYF
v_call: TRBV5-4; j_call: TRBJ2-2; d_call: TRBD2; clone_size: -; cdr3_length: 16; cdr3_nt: TGTGCCAGCAGTTTTCCACTAGCGGGAGCCGGCGGGGAGCTGTTTTTT; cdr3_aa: CASSFPLAGAGGELFF
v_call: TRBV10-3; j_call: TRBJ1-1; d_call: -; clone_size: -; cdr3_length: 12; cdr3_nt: TGTGCCATCAGTGACCTGAACACTGAAGCTTTCTTT; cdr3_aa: CAISDLNTEAFF
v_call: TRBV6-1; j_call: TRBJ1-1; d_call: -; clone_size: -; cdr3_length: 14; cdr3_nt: TGTGCCAGCAGTGAACCAGGTTTGAACACTGAAGCTTTCTTT; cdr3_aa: CASSEPGLNTEAFF
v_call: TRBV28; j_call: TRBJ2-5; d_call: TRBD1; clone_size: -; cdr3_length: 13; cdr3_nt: TGTGCCAGCGGCCGACAGGGTGAACAGACCCAGTACTTC; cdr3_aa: CASGRQGEQTQYF
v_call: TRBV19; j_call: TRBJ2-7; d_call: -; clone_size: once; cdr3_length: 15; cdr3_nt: TGTGCCAGTAGTATAGTGGGGGACAACTCCTACGAGCAGTACTTC; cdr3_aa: CASSIVGDNSYEQYF
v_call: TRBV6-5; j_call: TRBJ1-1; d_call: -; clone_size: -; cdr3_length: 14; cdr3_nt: TGTGCCAGCAGCTCGGGGGACCTGAACACTGAAGCTTTCTTT; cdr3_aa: CASSSGDLNTEAFF
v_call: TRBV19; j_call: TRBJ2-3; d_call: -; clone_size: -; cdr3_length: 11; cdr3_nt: TGTGCCAGTAGTATCGGGGAGAAGCAGTATTTT; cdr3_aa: CASSIGEKQYF
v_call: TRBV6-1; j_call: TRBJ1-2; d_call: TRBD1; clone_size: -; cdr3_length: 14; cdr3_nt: TGTGCCAGCAGTGAACCAGGACAGGGCTATGGCTACACCTTC; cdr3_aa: CASSEPGQGYGYTF
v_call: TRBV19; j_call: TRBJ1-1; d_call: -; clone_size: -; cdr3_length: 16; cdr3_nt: TGTGCCAGTAGTATCTTCCCAGGGACCATGAACACTGAAGCTTTCTTT; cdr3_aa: CASSIFPGTMNTEAFF
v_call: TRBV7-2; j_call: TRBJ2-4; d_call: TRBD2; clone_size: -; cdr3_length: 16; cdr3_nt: TGTGCCAGCAGCTTAGCGCCTAGCGGGTTAAAAAACATTCAGTACTTC; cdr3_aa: CASSLAPSGLKNIQYF
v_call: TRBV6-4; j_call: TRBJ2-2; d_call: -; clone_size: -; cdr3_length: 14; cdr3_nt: TGTGCCAGCAGTATAGAAAGCCATACCGGGGAGCTGTTTTTT; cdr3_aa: CASSIESHTGELFF
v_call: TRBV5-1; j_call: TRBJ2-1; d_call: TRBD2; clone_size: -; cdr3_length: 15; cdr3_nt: TGCGCCAGCAGCCCAACTAGCGGGATGGGCAATGAGCAGTTCTTC; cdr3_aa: CASSPTSGMGNEQFF
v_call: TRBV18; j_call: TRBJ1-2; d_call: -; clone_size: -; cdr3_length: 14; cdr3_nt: TGTGCCAGCTCACTAGGGGCAGGGGACTATGGCTACACCTTC; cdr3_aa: CASSLGAGDYGYTF
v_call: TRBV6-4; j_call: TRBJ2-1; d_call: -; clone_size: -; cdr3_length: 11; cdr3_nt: TGTGCCAGCAGTGACAACGGCATGCAGTTCTTC; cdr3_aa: CASSDNGMQFF
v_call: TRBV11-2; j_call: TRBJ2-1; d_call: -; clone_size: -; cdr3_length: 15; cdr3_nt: TGTGCCAGCAGCTTAGTCGGGGGACGCCAGGTTGAGCAGTTCTTC; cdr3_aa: CASSLVGGRQVEQFF
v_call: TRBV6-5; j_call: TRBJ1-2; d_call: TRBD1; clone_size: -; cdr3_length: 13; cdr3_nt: TGTGCCAGCAGGTACGGGACAGGTCGCGGCTACACCTTC; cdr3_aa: CASRYGTGRGYTF
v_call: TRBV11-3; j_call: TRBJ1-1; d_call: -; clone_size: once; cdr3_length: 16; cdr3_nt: TGTGCCAGCAGCTCACCCCTCGCGGGGGGGGTCACTGAAGCTTTCTTT; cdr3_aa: CASSSPLAGGVTEAFF
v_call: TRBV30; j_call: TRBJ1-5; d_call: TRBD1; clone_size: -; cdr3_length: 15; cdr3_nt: TGTGCCTGGAGTGGAGGGACAGGGACGTTTCAGCCCCAGCATTTT; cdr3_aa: CAWSGGTGTFQPQHF